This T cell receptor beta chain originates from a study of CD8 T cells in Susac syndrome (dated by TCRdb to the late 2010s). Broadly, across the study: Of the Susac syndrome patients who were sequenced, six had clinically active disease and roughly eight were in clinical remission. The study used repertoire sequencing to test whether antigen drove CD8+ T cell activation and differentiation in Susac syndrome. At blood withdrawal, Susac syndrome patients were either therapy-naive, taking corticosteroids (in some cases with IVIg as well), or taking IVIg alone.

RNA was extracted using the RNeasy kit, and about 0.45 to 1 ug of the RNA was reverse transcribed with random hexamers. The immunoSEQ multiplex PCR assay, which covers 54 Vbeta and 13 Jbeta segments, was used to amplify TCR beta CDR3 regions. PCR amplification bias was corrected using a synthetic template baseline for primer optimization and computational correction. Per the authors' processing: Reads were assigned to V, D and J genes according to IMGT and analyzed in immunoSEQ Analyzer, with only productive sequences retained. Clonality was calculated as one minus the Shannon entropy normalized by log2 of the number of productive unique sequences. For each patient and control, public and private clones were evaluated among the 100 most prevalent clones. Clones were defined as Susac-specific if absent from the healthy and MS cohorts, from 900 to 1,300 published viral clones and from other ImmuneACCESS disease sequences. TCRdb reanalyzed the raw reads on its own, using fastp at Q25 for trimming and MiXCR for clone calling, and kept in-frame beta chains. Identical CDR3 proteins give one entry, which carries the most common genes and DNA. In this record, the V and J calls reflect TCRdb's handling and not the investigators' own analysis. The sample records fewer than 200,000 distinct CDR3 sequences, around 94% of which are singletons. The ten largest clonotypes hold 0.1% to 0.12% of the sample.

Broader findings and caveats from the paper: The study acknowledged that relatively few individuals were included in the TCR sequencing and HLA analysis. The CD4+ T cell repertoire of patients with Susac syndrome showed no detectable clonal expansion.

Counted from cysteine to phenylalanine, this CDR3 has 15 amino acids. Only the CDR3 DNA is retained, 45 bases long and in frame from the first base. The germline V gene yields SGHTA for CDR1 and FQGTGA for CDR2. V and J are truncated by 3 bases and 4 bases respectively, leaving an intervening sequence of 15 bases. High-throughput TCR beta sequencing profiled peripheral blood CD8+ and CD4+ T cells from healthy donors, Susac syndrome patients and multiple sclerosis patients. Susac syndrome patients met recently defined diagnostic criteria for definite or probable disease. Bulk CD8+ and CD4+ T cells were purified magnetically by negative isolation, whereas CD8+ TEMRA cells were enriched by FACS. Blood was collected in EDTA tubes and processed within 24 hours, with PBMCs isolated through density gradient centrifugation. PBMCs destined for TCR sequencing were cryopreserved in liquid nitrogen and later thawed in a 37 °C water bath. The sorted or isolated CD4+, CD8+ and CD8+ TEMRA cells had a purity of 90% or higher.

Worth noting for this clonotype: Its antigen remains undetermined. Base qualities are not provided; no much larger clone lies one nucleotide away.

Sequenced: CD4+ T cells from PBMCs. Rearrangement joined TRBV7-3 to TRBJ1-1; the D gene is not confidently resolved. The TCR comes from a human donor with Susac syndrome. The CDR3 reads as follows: CASSLGILSTTEAFF. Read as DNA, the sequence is TGTGCCAGCAGCTTGGGCATACTGAGTACCACTGAAGCTTTCTTT.